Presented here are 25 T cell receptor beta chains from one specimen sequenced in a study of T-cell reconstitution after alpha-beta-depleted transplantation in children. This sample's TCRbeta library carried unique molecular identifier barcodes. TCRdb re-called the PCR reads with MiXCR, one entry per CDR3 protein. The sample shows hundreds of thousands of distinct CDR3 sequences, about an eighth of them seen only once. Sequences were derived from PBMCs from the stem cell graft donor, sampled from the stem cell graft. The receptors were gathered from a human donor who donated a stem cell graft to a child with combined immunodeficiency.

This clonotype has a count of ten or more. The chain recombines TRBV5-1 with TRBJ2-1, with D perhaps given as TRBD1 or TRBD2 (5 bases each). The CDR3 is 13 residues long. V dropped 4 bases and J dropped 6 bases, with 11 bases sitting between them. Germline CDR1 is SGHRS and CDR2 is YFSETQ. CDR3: CASSPRDRNEQFF. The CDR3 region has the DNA TGCGCCAGCAGCCCTCGGGACCGCAATGAGCAGTTCTTC.

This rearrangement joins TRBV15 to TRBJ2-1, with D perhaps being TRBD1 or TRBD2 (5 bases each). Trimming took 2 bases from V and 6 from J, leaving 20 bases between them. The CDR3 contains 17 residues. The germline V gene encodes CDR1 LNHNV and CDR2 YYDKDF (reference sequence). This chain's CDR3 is CATSRTYDRDGTNEQFF. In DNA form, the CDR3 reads TGTGCCACCAGCAGAACCTACGACCGGGACGGAACCAATGAGCAGTTCTTC. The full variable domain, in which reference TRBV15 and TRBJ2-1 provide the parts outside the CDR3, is DAMVIQNPRYQVTQFGKPVTLSCSQTLNHNVMYWYQQKSSQAPKLLFHYYDKDFNNEADTPDNFQSRRPNTSFCFLDIRSPGLGDTAMYLCATSRTYDRDGTNEQFFGPGTRLTVL.

CDR3 bases: TGTGCCTGGAGTGGAGGGGGCGGTTCGTGGGAGCAGTACTTC. Protein: CAWSGGGGSWEQYF. This chain joins TRBV30 and TRBJ2-7; TRBD1 aligns across 7 bases. Trimming removed 1 base from V and 7 bases from J; junction bases left unmatched: 10. Looked up from germline, CDR1 is GTSNPN and CDR2 is SVGIG (reference sequence). There are 14 residues in the CDR3.

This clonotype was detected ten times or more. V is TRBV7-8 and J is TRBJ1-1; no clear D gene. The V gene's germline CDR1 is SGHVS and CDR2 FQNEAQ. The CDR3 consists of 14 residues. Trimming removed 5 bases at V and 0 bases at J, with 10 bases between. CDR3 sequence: CASSPAGMNTEAFF. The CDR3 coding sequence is TGTGCCAGCAGCCCCGCGGGGATGAACACTGAAGCTTTCTTT.

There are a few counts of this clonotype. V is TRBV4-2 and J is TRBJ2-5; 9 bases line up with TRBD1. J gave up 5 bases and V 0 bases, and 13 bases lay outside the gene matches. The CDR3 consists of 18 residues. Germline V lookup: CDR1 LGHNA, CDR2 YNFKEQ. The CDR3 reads CASSQDVGGRTGEETQYF. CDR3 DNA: TGTGCCAGCAGCCAAGATGTGGGGGGTCGGACAGGGGAGGAGACCCAGTACTTC.

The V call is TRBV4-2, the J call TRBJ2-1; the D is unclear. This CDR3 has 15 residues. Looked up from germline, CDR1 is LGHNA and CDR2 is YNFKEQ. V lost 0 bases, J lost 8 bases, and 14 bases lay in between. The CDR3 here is CASSQEPRRYDEQFF. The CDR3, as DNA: TGTGCCAGCAGCCAAGAACCGAGGAGATACGATGAGCAGTTCTTC.

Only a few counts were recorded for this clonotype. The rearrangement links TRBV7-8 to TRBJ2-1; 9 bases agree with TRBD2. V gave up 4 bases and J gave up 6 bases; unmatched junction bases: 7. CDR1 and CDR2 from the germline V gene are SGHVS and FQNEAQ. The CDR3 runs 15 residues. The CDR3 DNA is TGTGCCAGCAGCTCAAGCGGGGGGTATTCCAATGAGCAGTTCTTC. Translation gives CASSSSGGYSNEQFF.

CDR3 sequence: CASSLDSSGGHTKYEQYF. CDR3 nucleotides: TGTGCCAGCAGCTTAGATTCTAGCGGGGGCCATACAAAATACGAGCAGTACTTC. This chain uses TRBV7-6 with TRBJ2-7; 10 bases agree with TRBD2. The CDR3 contains 18 residues. J lost 4 bases, V lost 1 base, and 13 bases had no gene match. The germline gives CDR1 SGHVS, CDR2 FNYEAQ.

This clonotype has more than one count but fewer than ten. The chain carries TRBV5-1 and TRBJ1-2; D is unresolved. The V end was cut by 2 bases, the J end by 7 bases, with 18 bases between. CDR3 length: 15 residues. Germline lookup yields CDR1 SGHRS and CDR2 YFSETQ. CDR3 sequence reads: CASSFEQPRAAGYTF. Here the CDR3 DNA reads TGCGCCAGCAGCTTTGAACAGCCCCGAGCTGCTGGCTACACCTTC.

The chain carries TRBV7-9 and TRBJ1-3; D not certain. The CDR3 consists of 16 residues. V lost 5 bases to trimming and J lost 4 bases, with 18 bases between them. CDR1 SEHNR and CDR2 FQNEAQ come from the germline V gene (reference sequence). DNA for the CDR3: TGTGCCAGCAGCCCTCGGTCATTCTTCCTCGGAAACACCATATATTTT. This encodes CASSPRSFFLGNTIYF.

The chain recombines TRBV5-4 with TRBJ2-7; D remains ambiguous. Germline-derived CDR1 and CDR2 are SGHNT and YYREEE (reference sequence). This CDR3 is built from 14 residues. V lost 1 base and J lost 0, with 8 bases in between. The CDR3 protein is CASSLPGSSYEQYF. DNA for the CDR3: TGTGCCAGCAGCTTGCCCGGTAGCTCCTACGAGCAGTACTTC.

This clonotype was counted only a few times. In nucleotides, the CDR3 is TGCGCCAGCAGCCAAGATACCAGCGGGGGCCCCGGAGGTACGCAGTATTTT. Translated: CASSQDTSGGPGGTQYF. V gene TRBV4-3 combines with J gene TRBJ2-3, with TRBD2 matching 8 bases. Germline V gene lookup returns CDR1 LGHNA and CDR2 YSLEER. There are 17 residues in the CDR3. J was trimmed by 8 bases and V by 0 bases; bases with no gene match: 13.

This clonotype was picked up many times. The CDR3 coding sequence is TGTGCCATCAGCGGGACAGGGTCTGGGACTGAAGCTTTCTTT. Its translation is CAISGTGSGTEAFF. The rearrangement links TRBV10-3 to TRBJ1-1; 9 bases fit TRBD1. The V segment lost 6 bases and the J segment 5 bases; nucleotides outside the gene matches: 7. This CDR3 comprises 14 residues. The V gene's germline CDR1 is ENHRY and CDR2 SYGVKD.

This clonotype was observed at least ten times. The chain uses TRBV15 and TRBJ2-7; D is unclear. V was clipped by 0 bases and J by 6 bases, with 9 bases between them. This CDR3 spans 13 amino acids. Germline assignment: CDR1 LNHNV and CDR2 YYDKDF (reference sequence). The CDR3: CATSRDRLIEQYF. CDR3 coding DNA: TGTGCCACCAGCAGAGATCGACTCATCGAGCAGTACTTC.

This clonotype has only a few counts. The CDR3 loop is CASTHRLNNEQFF. CDR3 in DNA: TGTGCCAGCACCCACCGGCTAAACAATGAGCAGTTCTTC. This chain connects TRBV3-1 to TRBJ2-1, with unresolved D. CDR1 and CDR2 (germline): LGHDT, YNNKEL (reference sequence). The CDR3 has 13 residues. V was trimmed by 7 bases and J by 5 bases, leaving 12 bases between them.

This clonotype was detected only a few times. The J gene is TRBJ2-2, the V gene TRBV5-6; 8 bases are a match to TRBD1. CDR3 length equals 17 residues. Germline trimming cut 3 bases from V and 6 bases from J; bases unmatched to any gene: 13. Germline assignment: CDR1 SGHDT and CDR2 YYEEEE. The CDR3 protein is CASSWWEWQGAPGELFF. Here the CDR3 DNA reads TGTGCCAGCAGCTGGTGGGAGTGGCAGGGGGCCCCCGGGGAGCTGTTTTTT.

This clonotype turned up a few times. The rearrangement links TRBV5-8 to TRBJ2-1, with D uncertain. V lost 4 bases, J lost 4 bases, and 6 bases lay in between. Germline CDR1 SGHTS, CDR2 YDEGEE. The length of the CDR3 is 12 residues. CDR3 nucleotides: TGTGCCAGCAGCAAAGATTACAATGAGCAGTTCTTC. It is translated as CASSKDYNEQFF.

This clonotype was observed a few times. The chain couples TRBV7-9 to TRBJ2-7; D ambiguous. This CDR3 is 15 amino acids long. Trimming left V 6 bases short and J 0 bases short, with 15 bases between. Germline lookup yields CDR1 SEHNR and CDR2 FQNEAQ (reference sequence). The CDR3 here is CASRPDLNPSYEQYF. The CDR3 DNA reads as TGTGCCAGCAGGCCGGACCTTAACCCCTCCTACGAGCAGTACTTC.

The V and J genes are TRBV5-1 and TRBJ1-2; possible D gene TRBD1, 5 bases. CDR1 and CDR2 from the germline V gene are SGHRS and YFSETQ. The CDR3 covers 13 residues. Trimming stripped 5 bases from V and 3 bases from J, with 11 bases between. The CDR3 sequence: CASRQPGDYGYTF. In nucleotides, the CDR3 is TGCGCCAGCAGGCAACCGGGGGACTATGGCTACACCTTC.

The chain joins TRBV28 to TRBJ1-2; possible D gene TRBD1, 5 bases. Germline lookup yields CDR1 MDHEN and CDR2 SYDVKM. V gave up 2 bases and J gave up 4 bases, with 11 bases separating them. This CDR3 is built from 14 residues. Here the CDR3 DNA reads TGTGCCAGCAGTTTAATGGGGGTTTCCTATGGCTACACCTTC. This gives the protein CASSLMGVSYGYTF.

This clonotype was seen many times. The CDR3 DNA reads TGTGCCAGCAGCCCACAGGAGCCAGGGAGGGGGGCCAACGTCCTGACTTTC. The encoded protein is CASSPQEPGRGANVLTF. J is TRBJ2-6 and V is TRBV5-5; TRBD2 is a possible D gene (6 bases). This CDR3 is built from 17 residues. Germline loops: CDR1 SGHKS, CDR2 YYEKEE (reference sequence). V lost 4 bases to trimming and J lost 4 bases, with 18 bases between them.

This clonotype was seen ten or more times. CDR3 DNA sequence: TGCGCCAGCAGCCGGGACAGGGACAATGAGCAGTTCTTC. This translates into CASSRDRDNEQFF. The J gene is TRBJ2-1, the V gene TRBV4-1, with 9 bases identical to TRBD1. From germline, CDR1 is MGHRA and CDR2 YSYEKL. CDR3 size: 13 residues. V was clipped by 4 bases and J by 5 bases; unmatched bases: 0.

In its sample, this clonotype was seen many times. The CDR3 region has the DNA TGTGCCACCAGTGATCCGGGGCTCGGCACAGATACGCAGTATTTT. This gives the protein CATSDPGLGTDTQYF. The V and J genes are TRBV24-1 and TRBJ2-3; the D gene could be TRBD1 or TRBD2 (5 bases each). The germline V gene has CDR1 KGHDR and CDR2 SFDVKD. The CDR3 covers 15 residues. With 3 bases removed from V and 1 base from J, the gap between germline ends came to 10 bases.

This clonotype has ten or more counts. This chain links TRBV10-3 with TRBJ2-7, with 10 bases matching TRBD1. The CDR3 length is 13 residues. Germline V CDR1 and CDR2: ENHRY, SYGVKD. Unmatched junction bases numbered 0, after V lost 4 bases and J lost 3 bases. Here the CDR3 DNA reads TGTGCCATCAGTGGGACAGGGGGCTACGAGCAGTACTTC. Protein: CAISGTGGYEQYF.

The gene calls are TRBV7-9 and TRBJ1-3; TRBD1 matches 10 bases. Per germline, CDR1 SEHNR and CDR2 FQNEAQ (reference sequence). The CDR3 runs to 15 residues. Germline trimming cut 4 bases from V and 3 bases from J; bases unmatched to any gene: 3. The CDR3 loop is CASSWTGGIGNTIYF. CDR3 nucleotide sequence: TGTGCCAGCAGCTGGACAGGGGGTATTGGAAACACCATATATTTT.